This TCR beta chain was identified during a study of PD-L1 blockade in urothelial cancer. Profiling relied on immunoSEQ multiplex PCR, and the TCRdb table lists in-frame clones only, not all of them. The sample holds about 51,000 clones, around 86% seen once. Germline values: CDR1 SGHDT, CDR2 YYEEEE. This CDR3 contains 19 residues. Losses at the gene ends were 2 bases for V and 0 bases for J; bases not matched to a gene: 7. Material: PBMCs, obtained around atezolizumab (anti-PD-L1) treatment. The sequence came from a man in his sixties with urothelial cancer. The genes are TRBV5-6 and TRBJ2-2; TRBD2 matches 13 bases. The CDR3 sequence is CASSFFGLAGAANTGELFF. The DNA of the CDR3 is TGTGCCAGCAGCTTCTTCGGACTAGCGGGGGCTGCGAACACCGGGGAGCTGTTTTTT.